Below are 20 T cell receptor beta chains sequenced from a single sample in a study of T-cell memory formation after mild COVID-19. TCRdb reanalysed the 5' RACE reads using MiXCR and keeps one entry per CDR3 protein. The sample carries about 410,000 distinct CDR3 sequences, less than 25% recorded once. What was sequenced was PBMCs or a T cell subset sorted from them (not recorded which). The receptors derive from an adult woman who had mild COVID-19 (a few samples of this study predate the infection). Cell type and time point are not known.

V usage is TRBV30 and J usage is TRBJ1-6; D gene ambiguous. Per the germline V gene, CDR1 is GTSNPN and CDR2 is SVGIG (reference sequence). This CDR3 spans 14 amino acids. V lost 8 bases to trimming and J lost 8 bases, with 19 bases between them. CDR3 in amino acids: CARRAGFPDSPLHF. CDR3 DNA: TGTGCCCGTAGGGCAGGTTTCCCCGATTCACCCCTCCACTTT.

The sample holds a few counts of this clonotype. The chain recombines TRBV20-1 with TRBJ2-1; D gene ambiguous. Trimming left V 0 bases short and J 0 bases short, with 12 bases between. Germline CDR1 reads DFQATT; CDR2 reads SNEGSKA (reference sequence). The CDR3 covers 16 residues. The CDR3 DNA sequence: TGCAGTGCTAGAGATCGTCAGAGAAGCTCCTACAATGAGCAGTTCTTC. It encodes CSARDRQRSSYNEQFF.

The rearrangement links TRBV4-1 to TRBJ2-1; 12 bases match TRBD2. The V gene end was trimmed by 1 base and the J gene end by 2 bases; junction bases not matched to a gene: 6. Germline CDR1 and CDR2: MGHRA and YSYEKL. The CDR3 has 18 amino acids. The CDR3 is CASSQGLAGASTYNEQFF. The CDR3 DNA follows: TGCGCCAGCAGCCAAGGACTAGCGGGGGCCTCGACCTACAATGAGCAGTTCTTC.

The rearrangement links TRBV28 to TRBJ2-7; TRBD1 matches at 10 bases. Germline-derived CDR1 and CDR2 are MDHEN and SYDVKM. This CDR3 has 16 amino acids. The J segment lost 3 bases and the V segment lost 4 bases, leaving 9 bases of the junction unmatched. The CDR3 DNA follows: TGTGCCAGCAGTTCCCGGGACAGGGGCGGTTACTACGAGCAGTACTTC. It specifies CASSSRDRGGYYEQYF.

The CDR3 nucleotides are TGTGCCAGCAGTCACCGACTGGAGACCCAGTACTTC. It codes for CASSHRLETQYF. The rearrangement joins TRBV6-2 or TRBV6-3 to TRBJ2-5; D unclear. Germline CDR1 reads MNHEY; CDR2 reads SVGEGT. CDR3 size: 12 residues. The V end was cut by 5 bases, the J end by 5 bases, with 9 bases between.

This clonotype has only a few counts. The junction and the germline gene differ at one end; a read error may be behind it. This chain connects TRBV2 to TRBJ2-2; D might be TRBD2 (6 bases). The CDR3 runs to 16 residues. CDR1 and CDR2 from the germline V gene are SNHLY and FYNNEI. The CDR3 sequence is CASSVFRLENAGELFF. The CDR3 nucleotides are TGTGCCAGCAGTGTCTTTCGACTAGAGAACGCCGGGGAGCTGTTTTTT.

This clonotype has just a few counts. The genes are TRBV6-5 and TRBJ2-6; 9 bases are a match to TRBD1. The CDR3 totals 18 residues. Germline V CDR1 and CDR2: MNHEY, SVGAGI. The junction had 9 bases not matched to a gene; V was cut back by 6 bases and J by 0 bases. CDR3 in amino acids: CASRWGGTGTSGANVLTF. The CDR3 DNA sequence: TGTGCCAGCAGGTGGGGCGGGACAGGGACCTCTGGGGCCAACGTCCTGACTTTC.

There are a few counts of this clonotype. The rearrangement uses TRBV24-1 and TRBJ2-2; no definite D call. The V end was cut by 4 bases, the J end by 0 bases, with 11 bases between. Germline assignment: CDR1 KGHDR and CDR2 SFDVKD. This CDR3 has 16 amino acids. The CDR3 region is CATSDVGRTNTGELFF. In DNA, the CDR3 is TGTGCCACCAGTGACGTCGGCAGAACGAACACCGGGGAGCTGTTTTTT.

This clonotype turned up a few times. The chain is built from TRBV4-3 and TRBJ1-2; possibly TRBD1 for D (5 bases). From germline, CDR1 is LGHNA and CDR2 YSLEER. The CDR3 extends over 15 amino acids. V shed 0 bases and J shed 5 bases, with 13 bases lying between them. The CDR3 loop is CASSQDRRVGYGYTF. The CDR3 nucleotides read TGCGCCAGCAGCCAAGATCGCAGGGTTGGGTATGGCTACACCTTC.

The V gene is TRBV3-1, the J gene TRBJ1-5; D remains unclear. The CDR3 extends over 14 amino acids. Trimming stripped 4 bases from V and 1 base from J, with 8 bases between. Looked up from germline, CDR1 is LGHDT and CDR2 is YNNKEL (reference sequence). CDR3 sequence reads: CASSRAGSNQPQHF. The CDR3 nucleotides read TGTGCCAGCAGCCGAGCTGGGAGCAATCAGCCCCAGCATTTT.

The chain links TRBV3-1 to TRBJ1-1; D not certain. This CDR3 comprises 13 residues. Germline V CDR1 and CDR2: LGHDT, YNNKEL (reference sequence). Trimming shortened V by 4 bases and J by 6 bases, and 12 bases separated the two germline ends. CDR3 sequence reads: CASSPRGSAEAFF. DNA for the CDR3: TGTGCCAGCAGCCCCCGAGGTTCCGCTGAAGCTTTCTTT.

This clonotype has more than one count but fewer than ten. For the CDR3, the DNA is TGTGCCAGCAGGGGCACCTACAATGAGCAGTTCTTC. Amino acid sequence: CASRGTYNEQFF. This chain joins TRBV6-6 and TRBJ2-1; the D is unclear. V was trimmed by 6 bases and J by 2 bases, leaving 5 bases between them. The CDR3 is made up of 12 amino acids. Germline CDR1 and CDR2: MNHNY and SVGAGI (reference sequence).

This clonotype was seen at least ten times. The chain carries TRBV11-3 and TRBJ2-2; no firm D call. CDR1 SGHNT and CDR2 YENEEA come from the germline V gene. V shed 5 bases and J shed 7 bases, with 8 bases lying between them. The CDR3 consists of 12 residues. CDR3 sequence (DNA): TGTGCCAGCAGCCCGCTGGGCGGGGAGCTGTTTTTT. The encoded protein is CASSPLGGELFF.

This chain joins TRBV30 and TRBJ2-5; no clear D gene. The V end lost 0 bases, the J end lost 3 bases, and 14 bases lay between the germline ends. From germline, CDR1 is GTSNPN and CDR2 SVGIG (reference sequence). There are 15 residues in the CDR3. CDR3: CAWSVPQALEETQYF. The CDR3 coding sequence is TGTGCCTGGAGTGTACCGCAGGCTCTAGAAGAGACCCAGTACTTC.

The chain employs TRBV24-1 and TRBJ2-2; D tentatively reads TRBD1 or TRBD2 (6 bases each). Germline CDR1 is KGHDR and CDR2 is SFDVKD. The CDR3 is made up of 15 amino acids. V lost 5 bases and J lost 7, with 16 bases in between. CDR3 coding DNA: TGTGCCACCAGTGCCCTTCGGGGGCAGGGCGGGGAGCTGTTTTTT. Encoded protein: CATSALRGQGGELFF.

This clonotype turned up a few times. The chain joins TRBV24-1 to TRBJ2-1, with D unresolved. The CDR3 has 15 amino acids. V was clipped by 3 bases and J by 9 bases, with 17 bases between them. From germline, CDR1 is KGHDR and CDR2 SFDVKD. DNA for the CDR3: TGTGCCACCAGTGATCCTCGGAAAGAGAAGGGTGAGCAGTTCTTC. This codes for CATSDPRKEKGEQFF.

This sequence joins TRBV12-3 or TRBV12-4 and TRBJ1-6; D ambiguous. V lost 6 bases to trimming and J lost 7 bases, with 7 bases between them. The CDR3 covers 12 residues. The CDR3 sequence: CASSESNSPLHF. The DNA for the CDR3 is TGTGCCAGCAGCGAGTCGAATTCACCCCTCCACTTT.

This clonotype was counted a few times. The J gene is TRBJ1-1, the V gene TRBV20-1; D perhaps matches TRBD1 (5 bases). Germline-derived CDR1 and CDR2 are DFQATT and SNEGSKA (reference sequence). The CDR3 length is 13 residues. Trimming removed 2 bases at V and 4 bases at J, with 11 bases between. CDR3 region: CSARRQGSTEAFF. The CDR3 DNA sequence: TGCAGTGCTAGACGGCAGGGAAGCACTGAAGCTTTCTTT.

This clonotype was detected only a few times. The chain uses TRBV6-2 or TRBV6-3 and TRBJ2-7; 8 bases are shared with TRBD2. This CDR3 spans 15 amino acids. From germline, CDR1 is MNHEY and CDR2 SVGEGT. V gave up 4 bases and J gave up 0 bases; unmatched junction bases: 5. The CDR3 loop reads CASSLAGYPSYEQYF. The CDR3 DNA sequence: TGTGCCAGCAGTTTAGCGGGATACCCCTCCTACGAGCAGTACTTC.

The sample holds many counts of this clonotype. The chain is built from TRBV20-1 and TRBJ1-4; D not certain. This CDR3 comprises 12 residues. Germline CDR1 reads DFQATT; CDR2 reads SNEGSKA (reference sequence). Trimming stripped 3 bases from V and 5 bases from J, with 7 bases between. CDR3 coding DNA: TGCAGTGCTAGGGGTCCAAATGAAAAACTGTTTTTT. Translation gives CSARGPNEKLFF.